One and the same sample provided the 4 T cell receptor beta chains below, sequenced in a study of shared clonotypes between healthy human individuals. Only CD45RO-negative cells positively selected for CCR7 counted as naive CD8 cells, so terminally differentiated effector memory CD45RA+ cells were excluded. The method was immunoSEQ multiplex PCR; TCRdb's version includes in-frame clones alone and lacks a portion of them. The sample has 700,000 to 950,000 clones; 96% are singletons. The sample taken for sequencing was naive CD8+ T cells sorted from blood. The receptors shown here come from a man aged 30 to 45 in good health.

The chain joins TRBV27 to TRBJ2-2; 9 nucleotides match TRBD2. The V gene end was trimmed by 3 bases and the J gene end by 0 bases; junction bases not matched to a gene: 5. CDR1 and CDR2 (germline): MNHEY, SMNVEV (reference sequence). The CDR3 runs 17 residues. The CDR3, as DNA: TGTGCCAGCAGTTTGCATAGCGGGAGCGCGAACACCGGGGAGCTGTTTTTT. This encodes CASSLHSGSANTGELFF.

The chain couples TRBV27 to TRBJ1-5, with 10 bases aligning to TRBD1. J was trimmed by 7 bases and V by 3 bases; bases with no gene match: 6. CDR1 and CDR2 from the germline V gene are MNHEY and SMNVEV (reference sequence). The CDR3 length is 15 residues. The CDR3 here is CASSFLGQGGQPQHF. In nucleotides, the CDR3 is TGTGCCAGCAGTTTTTTAGGACAGGGGGGACAGCCCCAGCATTTT.

The CDR3 here is CSVEGTSGRAVYEQYF. CDR3 DNA: TGCAGCGTTGAGGGTACTAGCGGGAGGGCCGTATACGAGCAGTACTTC. This chain connects TRBV29-1 to TRBJ2-7, with 13 bases lining up with TRBD2. The CDR3 length is 16 residues. Germline lookup yields CDR1 SQVTM and CDR2 ANQGSEA. Trimming removed 3 bases from V and 4 bases from J; junction bases left unmatched: 9.

The rearrangement links TRBV5-1 to TRBJ2-7, with 7 bases lining up with TRBD1. Germline lookup yields CDR1 SGHRS and CDR2 YFSETQ. Unmatched junction bases numbered 6, after V lost 4 bases and J lost 2 bases. CDR3 length equals 14 residues. The DNA of the CDR3 is TGCGCCAGCAGCCCGACAGGGCTAACCTACGAGCAGTACTTC. It yields the protein CASSPTGLTYEQYF.